The 19 T cell receptor beta chains reported below all come from one sample, sequenced in a study of response to subunit inactivated influenza vaccine. One entry per CDR3 protein, called by TCRdb with MiXCR from the RT-PCR reads. Altogether some 850,000 distinct CDR3 sequences are present, around 18% being singletons, with the ten largest covering under 13%. Sequences were derived from PBMCs from blood, sampled 4 to 6 days after vaccination. Receptor source: a man aged 45-65 years who received an inactivated influenza vaccine.

The chain combines TRBV12-3 or TRBV12-4 with TRBJ2-7; D gene unclear. Trimming shortened V by 1 base and J by 8 bases, and 6 bases separated the two germline ends. The CDR3 length is 11 residues. CDR3 DNA sequence: TGTGCCAGCAGTTTAGGTCTCCAGCAGTACTTC. Protein: CASSLGLQQYF.

The V call is TRBV5-1, the J call TRBJ2-7; 7 nucleotides match TRBD2. Per the germline V gene, CDR1 is SGHRS and CDR2 is YFSETQ. The CDR3 length is 16 residues. V was pared by 0 bases and J by 4 bases, with 10 bases of the junction left unmatched. The DNA for the CDR3 is TGCGCCAGCAGCTTGGCCCTATCCCGGGGGGAATACGAGCAGTACTTC. Amino acid sequence: CASSLALSRGEYEQYF.

This clonotype turned up a few times. The chain couples TRBV5-1 to TRBJ1-1; no clear D. V was trimmed by 4 bases and J by 1 base, leaving 11 bases between them. CDR3 size: 14 residues. Germline V CDR1 and CDR2: SGHRS, YFSETQ. Here the CDR3 reads CASSTRRANTEAFF. Here the CDR3 DNA reads TGCGCCAGCAGCACCCGTAGAGCGAACACTGAAGCTTTCTTT. The full variable domain, in which reference TRBV5-1 and TRBJ1-1 provide the parts outside the CDR3, is KAGVTQTPRYLIKTRGQQVTLSCSPISGHRSVSWYQQTPGQGLQFLFEYFSETQRNKGNFPGRFSGRQFSNSRSEMNVSTLELGDSALYLCASSTRRANTEAFFGQGTRLTVV.

This clonotype was detected a few times. CDR3 sequence (DNA): TGTGCCAGCAGCTACGACAGGGTTTACTCCTACGAGCAGTACTTC. The encoded protein is CASSYDRVYSYEQYF. The rearrangement uses TRBV7-9 and TRBJ2-7; 7 bases map to TRBD1. Germline trimming cut 4 bases from V and 0 bases from J; bases unmatched to any gene: 6. CDR3 length: 15 amino acids. Germline-derived CDR1 and CDR2 are SEHNR and FQNEAQ (reference sequence).

In its sample, this clonotype was seen a few times. The chain employs TRBV11-2 and TRBJ2-3, with 9 bases fitting TRBD2. CDR1 is SGHAT, CDR2 FQNNGV, per germline. The ends lost 11 bases at V and 6 bases at J; junction bases unmatched: 12. CDR3 length equals 14 residues. The CDR3 spells CAGSEAGGRDTQYF. The CDR3 DNA reads as TGTGCCGGGTCCGAGGCGGGGGGGCGTGATACGCAGTATTTT.

The CDR3 region has the DNA TGCAGTGCTAGAGTGCCGGGATCCCAAGAGACCCAGTACTTC. Translated: CSARVPGSQETQYF. V and J are TRBV20-1 and TRBJ2-5; D may be TRBD2 (5 bases). The germline V gene encodes CDR1 DFQATT and CDR2 SNEGSKA (reference sequence). V was trimmed by 1 base and J by 1 base, leaving 10 bases between them. This CDR3 has 14 residues.

This clonotype was seen more than once but under ten times. The chain uses TRBV5-1 and TRBJ2-7; no firm D call. V was shortened by 5 bases and J by 7 bases, with 13 bases between the two germline ends. Germline assignment: CDR1 SGHRS and CDR2 YFSETQ. This CDR3 has 12 amino acids. The CDR3 protein is CASREGVEEQYF. The CDR3 DNA is TGCGCCAGCAGAGAAGGAGTGGAAGAGCAGTACTTC.

The genes are TRBV7-9 and TRBJ2-3; D unclear. Deletions cut 5 bases from V and 4 bases from J, with 19 bases between. Germline V gene data show CDR1 as SEHNR and CDR2 as FQNEAQ (reference sequence). This CDR3 spans 16 amino acids. CDR3: CASSLRPSGLADTQYF. The CDR3 DNA reads as TGTGCCAGCAGCCTAAGACCAAGTGGCCTGGCAGATACGCAGTATTTT.

This clonotype was found a few times. The V and J genes are TRBV5-6 and TRBJ2-3; 15 nucleotides agree with TRBD2. This CDR3 comprises 18 residues. Germline V CDR1 and CDR2: SGHDT, YYEEEE. V lost 2 bases, J lost 0 bases, and 4 bases stayed unmatched. Written as DNA, the CDR3 is TGTGCCAGCAGCTTCGGACTAGCGGGAGGGCGAAGCACAGATACGCAGTATTTT. Translated, it gives CASSFGLAGGRSTDTQYF.

V is TRBV7-2 and J is TRBJ2-5; 7 bases line up with TRBD1. Trimming cost V 4 bases and J 5 bases; bases outside gene matches: 7. Germline CDR1 reads SGHTA; CDR2 reads FQGNSA. CDR3 size: 14 residues. CDR3: CASSYQTGLETQYF. In DNA form, the CDR3 reads TGTGCCAGCAGCTACCAGACAGGGTTGGAGACCCAGTACTTC.

The V gene is TRBV20-1, the J gene TRBJ2-3; tentatively, D is TRBD1 or TRBD2 (5 bases each). The V gene lost 0 bases and the J gene lost 4 bases, with 20 bases spanning the gap. CDR1 is DFQATT, CDR2 SNEGSKA, per germline (reference sequence). This CDR3 comprises 17 residues. CDR3 sequence reads: CSARDYSARWGSDTQYF. In DNA form, the CDR3 reads TGCAGTGCTAGAGATTACAGTGCTAGGTGGGGGTCAGATACGCAGTATTTT.

Points on this clonotype: One end of the junction varies from germline; a read error may be responsible. This sequence joins TRBV7-7 and TRBJ2-5; 9 nucleotides align to TRBD2. Germline V gives CDR1 SSHAT, CDR2 FNYEAQ (reference sequence). This CDR3 has 15 residues. The CDR3 DNA reads as TGTGCTAGCAGCGAAGGGACTAGCCTTTGGGAGACCCAGTACTTC. Its protein is CASSEGTSLWETQYF. The variable domain in full, with the rest retrieved from reference TRBV7-7 and TRBJ2-5, is GAGVSQSPRYKVTKRGQDVTLRCDPISSHATLYWYQQALGQGPEFLTYFNYEAQPDKSGLPSDRFSAERPEGSISTLTIQRTEQRDSAMYRCASSEGTSLWETQYFGPGTRLLVL.

The V call is TRBV7-9, the J call TRBJ1-1; no firm D call. Germline V gives CDR1 SEHNR, CDR2 FQNEAQ (reference sequence). This CDR3 is built from 13 residues. V lost 7 bases, J lost 4 bases, and 13 bases lay in between. CDR3 sequence (DNA): TGTGCCAGCACCTTCTCGGGAGGCACTGAAGCTTTCTTT. It specifies CASTFSGGTEAFF. Using reference TRBV7-9 and TRBJ1-1 for the parts outside the CDR3, the full variable domain is DTGVSQNPRHKITKRGQNVTFRCDPISEHNRLYWYRQTLGQGPEFLTYFQNEAQLEKSRLLSDRFSAERPKGSFSTLEIQRTEQGDSAMYLCASTFSGGTEAFFGQGTRLTVV.

Many counts were recorded for this clonotype. This chain connects TRBV29-1 to TRBJ2-5; D remains unclear. This CDR3 has 12 amino acids. Germline V lookup: CDR1 SQVTM, CDR2 ANQGSEA. V shed 5 bases and J shed 5 bases, with 12 bases lying between them. The CDR3 sequence: CSVTLLRETQYF. CDR3 bases: TGCAGCGTTACACTTTTGAGGGAGACCCAGTACTTC. Drawing the rest from reference TRBV29-1 and TRBJ2-5, the complete variable domain is SAVISQKPSRDICQRGTSLTIQCQVDSQVTMMFWYRQQPGQSLTLIATANQGSEATYESGFVIDKFPISRPNLTFSTLTVSNMSPEDSSIYLCSVTLLRETQYFGPGTRLLVL.

The J gene is TRBJ2-3, the V gene TRBV20-1; 8 bases agree with TRBD2. Germline CDR1 reads DFQATT; CDR2 reads SNEGSKA (reference sequence). V gave up 1 base and J gave up 0 bases; unmatched junction bases: 6. CDR3 length: 16 residues. The CDR3 here is CSARGVSGGSTDTQYF. The CDR3 coding sequence is TGCAGTGCTAGAGGAGTCAGCGGGGGCAGCACAGATACGCAGTATTTT.

The chain is built from TRBV15 and TRBJ1-4; D is unresolved. Trimming removed 5 bases at V and 7 bases at J, with 26 bases between. The CDR3 runs 18 residues. The germline CDR1 and CDR2 sequences are LNHNV and YYDKDF (reference sequence). The CDR3 DNA reads TGTGCCACCAGCGGGAGAACGACGTCCGCACTTCGAAGTGAAAAACTGTTTTTT. Translated: CATSGRTTSALRSEKLFF.

This clonotype was counted once. V usage is TRBV6-1 and J usage is TRBJ2-3; the match to TRBD2 covers 11 bases. The length of the CDR3 is 15 residues. J was trimmed by 1 base and V by 6 bases; bases with no gene match: 3. Germline values: CDR1 MNHNS, CDR2 SASEGT. The CDR3 coding sequence is TGTGCCAGCAGGGGACTAGCGGTAGGCACAGATACGCAGTATTTT. It specifies CASRGLAVGTDTQYF.

This clonotype has just a few counts. V usage is TRBV20-1 and J usage is TRBJ2-2, with 12 bases fitting TRBD2. The V and J ends lost 4 bases and 7 bases, in that order; junction bases with no gene match: 7. The CDR3 has 15 residues. Per the germline V gene, CDR1 is DFQATT and CDR2 is SNEGSKA (reference sequence). CDR3 nucleotides: TGCAGTGCTATCAGACTAGCGGGAGTGGGCGGGGAGCTGTTTTTT. This codes for CSAIRLAGVGGELFF.

V usage is TRBV20-1 and J usage is TRBJ2-4, with 11 bases identical to TRBD1. The germline V gene has CDR1 DFQATT and CDR2 SNEGSKA (reference sequence). J was trimmed by 0 bases and V by 6 bases; bases with no gene match: 7. The CDR3 runs to 16 residues. As DNA, the CDR3 is TGCAGTGCCGAGGACAGGGGGCACCTAGCCAAAAACATTCAGTACTTC. Residues: CSAEDRGHLAKNIQYF.